This is a list of T cell receptor beta chains from one sample in a study of regulatory T cells in long-lasting Graves disease. TCRdb re-called the multiplex PCR reads with MiXCR, one entry per CDR3 protein. The sample has 520,000 or so distinct CDR3 sequences; 12% are singletons. The sample also formed part of further work on T cells in Graves' hyperthyroidism and ophthalmopathy.

The sample in question was peripheral blood mononuclear cells (PBMCs), obtained at new diagnosis, from a patient treated with antithyroid drugs. The receptors derive from a woman in her twenties or thirties with Graves disease. Both conserved end residues are part of each CDR3. D genes are given only for firm matches. Clone size, where shown, is once, few, many, or a class for clones that have expanded.

d_call	j_call	v_call	clone_size	cdr3_nt	cdr3_aa
.	TRBJ2-1	TRBV29-1	.	TGCAGCGTTGATGGGGCTCGGGACAATGAGCAGTTCTTC	CSVDGARDNEQFF
.	TRBJ2-2	TRBV2	.	TGTGCCAGCAGTCGACTATTCACCGGGGAGCTGTTTTTT	CASSRLFTGELFF
TRBD1	TRBJ2-7	TRBV28	many	TGTGCCAGCAGTTTAATCAGGGGGCGAGGGGAGCAGTACTTC	CASSLIRGRGEQYF
.	TRBJ1-5	TRBV7-2	many	TGTGCCAGCAGCTTAGACGGGTTGGTCAGCCAGCCCCAGCATTTT	CASSLDGLVSQPQHF
.	TRBJ2-3	TRBV19	.	TGTGCCAGTAGAACGGGGAGGCTCCCTAGCACAGATACGCAGTATTTT	CASRTGRLPSTDTQYF
.	TRBJ1-1	TRBV29-1	.	TGCAGCGTTGTCCCCAGACTGAACGCTGAAGCTTTCTTT	CSVVPRLNAEAFF
.	TRBJ2-1	TRBV11-2	many	TGTGCCAGCAGCTCCCGAAGGGGACCTTCCTACAATGAGCAGTTCTTC	CASSSRRGPSYNEQFF
TRBD2	TRBJ2-1	TRBV24-1	many	TGTGCCACCAGTGACCCACAGGCGGGAGGTTACAATGAGCAGTTCTTC	CATSDPQAGGYNEQFF
.	TRBJ1-1	TRBV7-2	many	TGTGCCAGCAGCTCGCGGGGAGGGGCTCGTGGCACTGAAGCTTTCTTT	CASSSRGGARGTEAFF
.	TRBJ1-1	TRBV5-6	.	TGTGCCAGCAGCTGGGGGTTTGGGGTTGAAGCTTTCTTT	CASSWGFGVEAFF
.	TRBJ2-3	TRBV3-1	many	TGTGCCAGCAGCCCGGTCGTAGGGCGGGACACAGATACGCAGTATTTT	CASSPVVGRDTDTQYF
.	TRBJ2-7	TRBV6-1	many	TGTGCCAGCCACGGCCCGGGGGTGGGGATCTACGAGCAGTACTTC	CASHGPGVGIYEQYF
TRBD1	TRBJ1-2	TRBV7-9	once	TGTGCCAGCAGCTCTACCCTGAACACAGGGGCCTACTATGGCTACACCTTC	CASSSTLNTGAYYGYTF
.	TRBJ1-1	TRBV19	many	TGTGCCAGTAGTATAGTCGCCGGCACTGAAGCTTTCTTT	CASSIVAGTEAFF
.	TRBJ2-2	TRBV12-3/TRBV12-4	many	TGTGCCAGCAGTCCTGGGACATTGAACACCGGGGAGCTGTTTTTT	CASSPGTLNTGELFF
TRBD1	TRBJ1-5	TRBV3-1	many	TGTGCCAGCAGCCCTTCGGACAGGGCTAACAATCAGCCCCAGCATTTT	CASSPSDRANNQPQHF
.	TRBJ2-1	TRBV9	.	TGTTCCAGCCGCGGGGGACAGTACAATGAGCAGTTCTTC	CSSRGGQYNEQFF
.	TRBJ2-1	TRBV4-1	few	TGCGCCAGCAGTCGGGGGGCGGGAGTTGAGCGGTCTAAGAATGAGCAGTTCTTC	CASSRGAGVERSKNEQFF
.	TRBJ1-5	TRBV5-8	.	TGTGCCAGCGAATTGGGAAGACCTAGCAATCAGCCCCAGCATTTT	CASELGRPSNQPQHF
TRBD2	TRBJ2-1	TRBV2	many	TGTGCCAGCCGCGGACTAGCGGGAGTCAGTGAGCAGTTCTTC	CASRGLAGVSEQFF
.	TRBJ2-6	TRBV10-3	once	TGTGCCATCAGTTCGACGTTGGGCTCTGGGGCCAACGTCCTGACTTTC	CAISSTLGSGANVLTF
.	TRBJ2-3	TRBV27	few	TGTGCCACCCTGAAGGGAGCAGATACGCAGTATTTT	CATLKGADTQYF
.	TRBJ2-1	TRBV5-1	many	TGCGCCAGCAGCTTCGGTTTGGGGACCGCGGCTAATGAGCAGTTCTTC	CASSFGLGTAANEQFF
.	TRBJ2-2	TRBV25-1	.	TGTGCCAGCACCGCCACTAGGGTCGGGGAGCTGTTTTTT	CASTATRVGELFF
.	TRBJ2-5	TRBV12-3/TRBV12-4	many	TGTGCCAGCAGTTACCAGGGGTTCCTCTCCCAGTACTTC	CASSYQGFLSQYF
.	TRBJ2-7	TRBV18	many	TGTGCCAGCTCACCAGAGGGGGGCGAGCAGTACTTC	CASSPEGGEQYF
.	TRBJ2-1	TRBV5-1	few	TGCGCCAGCAGCCGTGTTCGAAACAGGGAGAGTGAGCAGTTCTTC	CASSRVRNRESEQFF
TRBD1	TRBJ1-4	TRBV12-3/TRBV12-4	many	TGTGCCAGCCTCCTTCCCAGGGGGCACCTGAAACGAAGGAAACTGTTTTTT	CASLLPRGHLKRRKLFF
.	TRBJ2-6	TRBV2	many	TGTGCCAGCAGCCGGACAGCTTCAGGGGCCAACGTCCTGACTTTC	CASSRTASGANVLTF
TRBD1	TRBJ1-3	TRBV13	.	TGTGCCAGCAGTTACAGGGGGAGCGGTGGAAACACCATATATTTT	CASSYRGSGGNTIYF
.	TRBJ2-5	TRBV19	many	TGTGCCAGTAGGGCTCGGGACTCAGCGACCCAGTACTTC	CASRARDSATQYF
TRBD2	TRBJ2-7	TRBV6-1	many	TGTGCCAGCAGGGCGACGAGCGGGAACTACGAGCAGTACTTC	CASRATSGNYEQYF
.	TRBJ1-1	TRBV19	many	TGTGCCAGTAGTATTGAGGGGAACACTGAAGCTTTCTTT	CASSIEGNTEAFF
.	TRBJ1-2	TRBV28	few	TGTGCCAGCAGCTCCCCACAGGGTAACTATGGCTACACCTTC	CASSSPQGNYGYTF
TRBD1	TRBJ1-1	TRBV15	.	TGTGCCACCAGCAGAGAGGGACAGATGAACACTGAAGCTTTCTTT	CATSREGQMNTEAFF
TRBD2	TRBJ2-7	TRBV19	.	TGTGCCAGTAGGCTAAATAGCGGGGGTTCCTACGAGCAGTACTTC	CASRLNSGGSYEQYF
TRBD2	TRBJ2-5	TRBV7-3	few	TGTGCCAGCAGCCCGAGACTAGCGGGCAAAGAGACCCAGTACTTC	CASSPRLAGKETQYF
.	TRBJ1-5	TRBV15	.	TGTGCCACCAGCCCCCGGAGGGGCAATCAGCCCCAGCATTTT	CATSPRRGNQPQHF
.	TRBJ2-7	TRBV18	many	TGTGCCAGCTCACAAGGGGACACCTACGAGCAGTACTTC	CASSQGDTYEQYF
TRBD2	TRBJ2-7	TRBV9	.	TGTGCCAGCAGCGAAACCGGGACTACCTACGAGCAGTACTTC	CASSETGTTYEQYF